What follows describes a single TCR beta chain. What it binds is not known. This entry comes from a study of cytomegalovirus exposure and HLA in healthy donors. The PCR had 60 Vbeta and 13 Jbeta primers. TCRdb keeps only in-frame clones here, not all; method: immunoSEQ multiplex PCR. In the table there are about 73,000 clones, 80% of which are singletons. The CDR3 extends over 13 amino acids. Trimming stripped 4 bases from V and 6 bases from J, with 12 bases between. Looked up from germline, CDR1 is MGHDK and CDR2 is SYGVNS. Study-wide results and limits: The CMV antigen specificity of three CMV-associated chains was confirmed through in vitro analysis. Rarity characterized most TCR sequences, yet some public TCRs appeared in many donors. Cytomegalovirus association was listed for around 180 TCR beta chains. Reportedly, fewer N-insertions than the approximately 600-donor mean appeared in an Asian-associated ancestry cluster in a later analysis.

The specimen was PBMCs. This chain links TRBV25-1 with TRBJ1-2; tentatively, D is TRBD1 (5 bases). This clonotype was sampled from a male donor in good health and CMV-seronegative. CDR3 nucleotides: TGTGCCAGCAGTGCAAGGGGCAGACATGGCTACACCTTC. This translates into CASSARGRHGYTF.